These 27 T cell receptor beta chains were all obtained from the same sample, sequenced in a study of blood T cell repertoires in COVID-19. Only in-frame clones appear in the TCRdb table, and some are missing; sequencing was by immunoSEQ multiplex PCR. The table lists 140,000 to 150,000 clones, over 75% of them singletons, with approximately 1.8% in the top ten. The sample was peripheral blood. All receptors come from a man aged 65 to 79 with acute or convalescent COVID-19.

The chain has TRBV15 and TRBJ1-2; tentatively, D is TRBD1 (5 bases). The CDR3 consists of 16 residues. V shed 0 bases and J shed 5 bases, with 16 bases lying between them. Germline CDR1 reads LNHNV; CDR2 reads YYDKDF (reference sequence). This chain's CDR3 is CATSRDYAGKPYGYTF. CDR3 DNA sequence: TGTGCCACCAGCAGAGATTATGCAGGGAAACCTTATGGCTACACCTTC.

This clone was picked up one time. This chain joins TRBV10-2 and TRBJ1-4, with TRBD1 matching over 7 bases. With V trimmed by 2 bases and J by 1 base, 7 bases remained unmatched. The V gene's germline CDR1 is WSHSY and CDR2 SAAADI. This CDR3 has 17 residues. CDR3 region: CASSEQRGLGTNEKLFF. In DNA form, the CDR3 reads TGCGCCAGCAGTGAGCAGAGGGGGCTAGGAACTAATGAAAAACTGTTTTTT.

This clone showed up just once. The rearrangement joins TRBV19 to TRBJ2-3; the match to TRBD2 covers 7 bases. Germline trimming cut 4 bases from V and 3 bases from J; bases unmatched to any gene: 16. CDR3 size: 18 residues. CDR1 and CDR2 from the germline V gene are LNHDA and SQIVND (reference sequence). CDR3 amino acids: CASSTGTTPSRRTDTQYF. The CDR3 nucleotides are TGTGCCAGTAGTACCGGGACTACGCCAAGTCGAAGGACAGATACGCAGTATTTT.

The DNA of the CDR3 is TGCGCCAGCAGAGCCCCCTCTGAAAAACTGTTTTTT. This codes for CASRAPSEKLFF. The rearrangement joins TRBV5-1 to TRBJ1-4; no definite D call. Looked up from germline, CDR1 is SGHRS and CDR2 is YFSETQ. The CDR3 has 12 residues. Deletions cut 5 bases from V and 7 bases from J, with 9 bases between.

Here the CDR3 reads CASSVATGFSGNTIYF. CDR3 sequence (DNA): TGTGCCAGCAGCGTAGCTACAGGGTTCTCTGGAAACACCATATATTTT. The gene calls are TRBV9 and TRBJ1-3; D perhaps matches TRBD1 (6 bases). The germline CDR1 and CDR2 sequences are SGDLS and YYNGEE. The V end was cut by 0 bases, the J end by 0 bases, with 10 bases between. The CDR3 is 16 residues long. Based on the CDR3 plus reference TRBV9 and TRBJ1-3, the full variable domain is DSGVTQTPKHLITATGQRVTLRCSPRSGDLSVYWYQQSLDQGLQFLIQYYNGEERAKGNILERFSAQQFPDLHSELNLSSLELGDSALYFCASSVATGFSGNTIYFGEGSWLTVV.

The V gene is TRBV2, the J gene TRBJ2-1; the D is unclear. The CDR3 is 10 residues long. Trimming took off 1 base at V and 15 bases at J, with 7 bases between the two ends. Germline CDR1 is SNHLY and CDR2 is FYNNEI. This chain's CDR3 is CASSEEQPFF. CDR3 coding DNA: TGTGCCAGCAGTGAAGAGCAACCGTTCTTC.

This CDR3 is CASSETGGTTEAFF. CDR3 in DNA: TGCGCCAGCAGCGAGACAGGGGGGACCACTGAAGCTTTCTTT. The V gene is TRBV5-1, the J gene TRBJ1-1; 9 bases are shared with TRBD1. The germline gives CDR1 SGHRS, CDR2 YFSETQ. CDR3 size: 14 residues. V was pared by 4 bases and J by 4 bases, with 5 bases of the junction left unmatched.

This clone was observed a single time. J is TRBJ2-7 and V is TRBV5-5, with 7 bases fitting TRBD1. After removal of 0 bases from V and 2 bases from J, the junction contained 2 bases not matched to a gene. Germline V gene lookup returns CDR1 SGHKS and CDR2 YYEKEE (reference sequence). The CDR3 is made up of 14 amino acids. CDR3 sequence reads: CASSLGQGPYEQYF. The CDR3 DNA sequence: TGTGCCAGCAGCTTGGGACAGGGCCCCTACGAGCAGTACTTC.

The V and J genes are TRBV19 and TRBJ2-1, with 8 nucleotides matching TRBD1. Germline CDR1 reads LNHDA; CDR2 reads SQIVND (reference sequence). V gave up 5 bases and J gave up 3 bases; unmatched junction bases: 6. The CDR3 totals 15 residues. The CDR3: CASSEGQARYNEQFF. The CDR3 DNA sequence: TGTGCCAGTAGTGAGGGACAGGCCCGCTACAATGAGCAGTTCTTC. The complete variable domain, with remaining parts taken from reference TRBV19 and TRBJ2-1, reads DGGITQSPKYLFRKEGQNVTLSCEQNLNHDAMYWYRQDPGQGLRLIYYSQIVNDFQKGDIAEGYSVSREKKESFPLTVTSAQKNPTAFYLCASSEGQARYNEQFFGPGTRLTVL.

The chain employs TRBV12-5 and TRBJ1-4; 9 bases map to TRBD1. The V gene's germline CDR1 is LGHNT and CDR2 FRNRAP. The CDR3 consists of 12 residues. After removal of 4 bases from V and 12 bases from J, the junction contained 3 bases not matched to a gene. CDR3 in amino acids: CASGSGQGELFF. In nucleotides, the CDR3 is TGTGCTAGTGGTTCGGGACAGGGCGAACTGTTTTTT.

On this clone: This sample includes further DNA sequences coding for the same CDR3. The chain is built from TRBV10-2 and TRBJ1-1; no firm D call. Germline assignment: CDR1 WSHSY and CDR2 SAAADI. CDR3 length: 13 residues. Trimming took 9 bases from V and 2 from J, leaving 13 bases between them. The DNA for the CDR3 is TGCGCCAGTTCGCGGGCAGGCAACACTGAAGCTTTCTTT. Translating it yields CASSRAGNTEAFF.

This sequence joins TRBV18 and TRBJ2-2; the D gene is possibly TRBD1 (5 bases). Germline V gene lookup returns CDR1 KGHSH and CDR2 LQKENI. The length of the CDR3 is 15 residues. V lost 3 bases and J lost 5, with 13 bases in between. DNA for the CDR3: TGTGCCAGCTCACCTAGCAGGGAAAATACCGGGGAGCTGTTTTTT. This gives the protein CASSPSRENTGELFF.

The chain joins TRBV14 to TRBJ2-2; D may be TRBD1 (6 bases). Germline V CDR1 and CDR2: SGHDN, FVKESK. The CDR3 is made up of 14 amino acids. The ends were cut back, 4 bases at V and 1 base at J, with 7 bases in the middle. CDR3 sequence (DNA): TGTGCCAGCAGCCCCAGGGGGAACACCGGGGAGCTGTTTTTT. It codes for CASSPRGNTGELFF.

V gene TRBV2 combines with J gene TRBJ2-1, with 8 bases that match TRBD2. Trimming at V came to 9 bases and at J to 2 bases, leaving 9 bases not matched to a gene. This CDR3 region has 15 residues. Per germline, CDR1 SNHLY and CDR2 FYNNEI. CDR3 sequence reads: CASFRLGLAYNEQFF. The CDR3 DNA sequence: TGTGCCAGTTTTCGTCTGGGACTAGCCTACAATGAGCAGTTCTTC.

The chain recombines TRBV12-5 with TRBJ2-3, with 7 positions matching TRBD1. CDR1 is LGHNT and CDR2 is FRNRAP in the germline V gene. The CDR3 runs to 17 residues. The trim removed 6 bases at V and 3 bases at J, leaving 15 bases unmatched. The CDR3 nucleotides are TGTGCTAGTGGGTTGACCCTCCGGGACAGTGCTACAGATACGCAGTATTTT. Protein: CASGLTLRDSATDTQYF.

CDR3 sequence: CASSLALGGRWETQYF. CDR3 bases: TGTGCCAGCAGCTTAGCGCTCGGAGGGCGGTGGGAGACCCAGTACTTC. The genes are TRBV7-2 and TRBJ2-5, with D possibly being TRBD2 (6 bases). V lost 0 bases to trimming and J lost 5 bases, with 16 bases between them. The CDR3 contains 16 residues. Per germline, CDR1 SGHTA and CDR2 FQGNSA. The whole variable domain, remainder taken from reference TRBV7-2 and TRBJ2-5, is GAGVSQSPSNKVTEKGKDVELRCDPISGHTALYWYRQSLGQGLEFLIYFQGNSAPDKSGLPSDRFSAERTGGSVSTLTIQRTQQEDSAVYLCASSLALGGRWETQYFGPGTRLLVL.

The chain recombines TRBV5-1 with TRBJ1-1, with unresolved D. Per germline, CDR1 SGHRS and CDR2 YFSETQ. Between the trimmed V and J ends, which lost 7 bases and 0 bases, there was a span of 4 bases. The CDR3 totals 11 residues. The CDR3 bases are TGCGCCAGCCGTTTGAACACTGAAGCTTTCTTT. It translates to CASRLNTEAFF.

The V gene is TRBV27, the J gene TRBJ2-1; tentative D call: TRBD1 (6 bases). This CDR3 is built from 14 residues. Germline V gene lookup returns CDR1 MNHEY and CDR2 SMNVEV (reference sequence). The germline V and J ends were trimmed by 2 bases and 7 bases, with 12 bases remaining between them. The CDR3 spells CASSLNRVGNEQFF. The CDR3 nucleotides are TGTGCCAGCAGTTTAAACAGGGTAGGAAATGAGCAGTTCTTC.

This chain connects TRBV19 to TRBJ1-3, with D uncertain. The CDR3 has 14 amino acids. The germline CDR1 and CDR2 sequences are LNHDA and SQIVND (reference sequence). V was clipped by 5 bases and J by 0 bases, with 8 bases between them. CDR3: CASSPEGSGNTIYF. CDR3 in DNA: TGTGCCAGTAGTCCCGAGGGCTCTGGAAACACCATATATTTT.

This chain connects TRBV19 to TRBJ1-3, with D possibly matching TRBD1 (6 bases). Germline V CDR1 and CDR2: LNHDA, SQIVND (reference sequence). Trimming shortened V by 5 bases and J by 0 bases, and 14 bases separated the two germline ends. The CDR3 contains 16 residues. The CDR3 sequence: CASSSSGTRSGNTIYF. CDR3 DNA sequence: TGTGCCAGTAGTTCGTCCGGGACACGCTCTGGAAACACCATATATTTT. The entire variable domain, with the rest obtained from reference TRBV19 and TRBJ1-3, is as follows: DGGITQSPKYLFRKEGQNVTLSCEQNLNHDAMYWYRQDPGQGLRLIYYSQIVNDFQKGDIAEGYSVSREKKESFPLTVTSAQKNPTAFYLCASSSSGTRSGNTIYFGEGSWLTVV.

The chain carries TRBV19 and TRBJ2-1; 9 nucleotides agree with TRBD2. The CDR3 extends over 19 amino acids. The junction had 22 bases not matched to a gene; V was cut back by 5 bases and J by 8 bases. Germline CDR1 and CDR2: LNHDA and SQIVND (reference sequence). The DNA for the CDR3 is TGTGCCAGTAGTCCCGGGACAGCCGAACCGGGACTAGCTACCGATGAGCAGTTCTTC. Its translation is CASSPGTAEPGLATDEQFF.

This chain uses TRBV18 with TRBJ2-7; tentatively, D is TRBD2 (5 bases). The CDR3 has 13 amino acids. Trimming took off 0 bases at V and 3 bases at J, with 6 bases between the two ends. The germline V gene encodes CDR1 KGHSH and CDR2 LQKENI. In nucleotides, the CDR3 is TGTGCCAGCTCACCACCTGGGAGCTACGAGCAGTACTTC. Its protein product is CASSPPGSYEQYF.

This clone was detected once. This chain links TRBV9 with TRBJ2-3; no clear D. V shed 4 bases and J shed 1 base, with 13 bases lying between them. This CDR3 is built from 15 residues. CDR1 SGDLS and CDR2 YYNGEE come from the germline V gene. The DNA of the CDR3 is TGTGCCAGCAGCACCGGAGTAGGCCGCACAGATACGCAGTATTTT. Its protein product is CASSTGVGRTDTQYF.

The CDR3 sequence is CASSSPSQGSQDSPLHF. As DNA, the CDR3 is TGCGCCAGCAGCTCGCCCTCACAGGGATCTCAAGATTCACCCCTCCACTTT. The genes are TRBV5-1 and TRBJ1-6, with TRBD1 as a possible D gene (6 bases). The CDR3 has 17 residues. V lost 3 bases to trimming and J lost 8 bases, with 21 bases between them. Germline CDR1 SGHRS, CDR2 YFSETQ.

The V and J genes are TRBV19 and TRBJ1-4; the match to TRBD1 covers 9 bases. The CDR3 extends over 15 amino acids. With V trimmed by 2 bases and J by 7 bases, 5 bases remained unmatched. Germline CDR1 reads LNHDA; CDR2 reads SQIVND (reference sequence). Here the CDR3 reads CASSIRGQGFEKLFF. CDR3 in DNA: TGTGCCAGTAGTATAAGGGGACAGGGATTTGAAAAACTGTTTTTT. Looking up the rest from reference TRBV19 and TRBJ1-4 gives the full variable domain: DGGITQSPKYLFRKEGQNVTLSCEQNLNHDAMYWYRQDPGQGLRLIYYSQIVNDFQKGDIAEGYSVSREKKESFPLTVTSAQKNPTAFYLCASSIRGQGFEKLFFGSGTQLSVL.

This sequence joins TRBV6-5 and TRBJ2-1; weak D call: TRBD2 (5 bases). The CDR3 length is 13 residues. Germline V lookup: CDR1 MNHEY, CDR2 SVGAGI. V lost 0 bases, J lost 8 bases, and 8 bases lay in between. The CDR3 DNA follows: TGTGCCAGCAGTTACTCGCTAGCCCATGAGCAGTTCTTC. Translation gives CASSYSLAHEQFF.

V and J are TRBV5-6 and TRBJ1-6, with TRBD1 matching 7 bases. CDR1 is SGHDT and CDR2 is YYEEEE in the germline V gene. The CDR3 loop spans 15 amino acids. After removal of 1 base from V and 6 bases from J, the junction contained 4 bases not matched to a gene. This chain's CDR3 is CASSLMGQTNSPLHF. In DNA, the CDR3 is TGTGCCAGCAGCTTGATGGGACAGACTAATTCACCCCTCCACTTT.